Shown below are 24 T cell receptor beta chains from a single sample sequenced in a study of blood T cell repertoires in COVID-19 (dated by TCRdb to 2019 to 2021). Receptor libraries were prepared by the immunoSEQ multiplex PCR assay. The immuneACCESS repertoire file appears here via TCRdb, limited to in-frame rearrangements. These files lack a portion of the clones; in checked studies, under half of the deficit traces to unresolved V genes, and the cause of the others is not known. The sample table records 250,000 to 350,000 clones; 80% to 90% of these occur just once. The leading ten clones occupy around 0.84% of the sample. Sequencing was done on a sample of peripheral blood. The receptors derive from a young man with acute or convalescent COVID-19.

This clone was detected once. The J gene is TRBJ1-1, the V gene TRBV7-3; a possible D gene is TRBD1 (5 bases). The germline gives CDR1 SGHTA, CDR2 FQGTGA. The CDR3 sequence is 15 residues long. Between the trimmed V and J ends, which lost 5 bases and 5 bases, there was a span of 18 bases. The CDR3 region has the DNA TGTGCCAGCAGCCCGAACCCGATCCAGGGAACTGAAGCTTTCTTT. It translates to CASSPNPIQGTEAFF.

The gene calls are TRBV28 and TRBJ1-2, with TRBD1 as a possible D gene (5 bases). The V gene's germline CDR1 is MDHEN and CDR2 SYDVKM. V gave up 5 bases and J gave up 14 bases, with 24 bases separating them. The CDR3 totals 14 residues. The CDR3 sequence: CASSPGGATLGGTF. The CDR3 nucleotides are TGTGCCAGCAGTCCTGGCGGGGCCACCCTGGGGGGGACCTTC.

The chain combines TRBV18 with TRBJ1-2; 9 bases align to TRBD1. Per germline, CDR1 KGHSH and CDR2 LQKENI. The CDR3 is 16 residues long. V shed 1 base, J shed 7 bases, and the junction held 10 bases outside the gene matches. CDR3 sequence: CASSPQALETGGGYTF. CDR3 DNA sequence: TGTGCCAGCTCACCACAAGCCCTCGAGACAGGGGGTGGCTACACCTTC.

In DNA form, the CDR3 reads TGTGCCAGCAGCAACACAGACCATCAGCCCCAGCATTTT. Translated, it gives CASSNTDHQPQHF. The chain couples TRBV3-1 (or the pseudogene TRBV3-2) to TRBJ1-5; no reliable D call. This CDR3 has 13 amino acids. V was trimmed by 5 bases and J by 5 bases, leaving 10 bases between them. Per the germline V gene, CDR1 is LGHDT and CDR2 is YNNKEL (reference sequence).

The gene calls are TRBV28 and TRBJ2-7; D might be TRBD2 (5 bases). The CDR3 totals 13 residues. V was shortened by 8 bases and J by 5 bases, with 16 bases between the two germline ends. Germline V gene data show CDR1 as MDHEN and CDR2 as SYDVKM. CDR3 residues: CASRNRGAHEQYF. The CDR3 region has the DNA TGTGCCAGCCGAAATCGGGGTGCCCACGAGCAGTACTTC.

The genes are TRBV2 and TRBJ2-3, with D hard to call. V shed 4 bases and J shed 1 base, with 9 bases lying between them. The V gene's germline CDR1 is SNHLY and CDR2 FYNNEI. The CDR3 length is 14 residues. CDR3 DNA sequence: TGTGCCAGCAGTGGGTACAGTCGCACAGATACGCAGTATTTT. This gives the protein CASSGYSRTDTQYF. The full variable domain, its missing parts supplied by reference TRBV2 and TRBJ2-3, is EPEVTQTPSHQVTQMGQEVILRCVPISNHLYFYWYRQILGQKVEFLVSFYNNEISEKSEIFDDQFSVERPDGSNFTLKIRSTKLEDSAMYFCASSGYSRTDTQYFGPGTRLTVL.

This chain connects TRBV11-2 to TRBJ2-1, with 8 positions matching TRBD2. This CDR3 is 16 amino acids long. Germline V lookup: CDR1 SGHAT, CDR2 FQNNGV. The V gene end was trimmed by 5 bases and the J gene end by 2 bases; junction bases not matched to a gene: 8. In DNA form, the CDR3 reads TGTGCCAGCAGCCTAACAGCGGGAGTGACCTACAATGAGCAGTTCTTC. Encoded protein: CASSLTAGVTYNEQFF.

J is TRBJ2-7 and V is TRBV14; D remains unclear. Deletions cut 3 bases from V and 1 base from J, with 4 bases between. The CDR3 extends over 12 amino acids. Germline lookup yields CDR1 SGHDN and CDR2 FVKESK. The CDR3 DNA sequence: TGTGCCAGCAGCCATGTATCCTACGAGCAGTACTTC. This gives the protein CASSHVSYEQYF. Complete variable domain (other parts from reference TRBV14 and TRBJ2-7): EAGVTQFPSHSVIEKGQTVTLRCDPISGHDNLYWYRRVMGKEIKFLLHFVKESKQDESGMPNNRFLAERTGGTYSTLKVQPAELEDSGVYFCASSHVSYEQYFGPGTRLTVT.

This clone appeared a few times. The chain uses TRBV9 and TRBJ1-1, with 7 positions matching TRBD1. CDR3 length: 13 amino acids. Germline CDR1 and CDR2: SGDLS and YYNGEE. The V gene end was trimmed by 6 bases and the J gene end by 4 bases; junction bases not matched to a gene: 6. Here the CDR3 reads CASKRTGTTEAFF. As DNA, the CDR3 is TGTGCCAGCAAACGGACAGGTACCACTGAAGCTTTCTTT.

The CDR3 sequence: CASRQPGVSGNTIYF. CDR3 nucleotide sequence: TGTGCCAGCAGACAGCCAGGCGTCTCTGGAAACACCATATATTTT. This chain uses TRBV11-2 with TRBJ1-3; D gene ambiguous. Germline V gene data show CDR1 as SGHAT and CDR2 as FQNNGV. The CDR3 spans 15 residues. Trimming removed 6 bases at V and 0 bases at J, with 12 bases between.

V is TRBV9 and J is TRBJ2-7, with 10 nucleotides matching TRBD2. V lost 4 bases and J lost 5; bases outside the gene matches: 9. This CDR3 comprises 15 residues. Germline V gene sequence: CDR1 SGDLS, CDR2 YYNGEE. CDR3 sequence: CASSPVAGGKDEQYF. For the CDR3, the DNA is TGTGCCAGCAGCCCGGTAGCGGGGGGCAAAGACGAGCAGTACTTC.

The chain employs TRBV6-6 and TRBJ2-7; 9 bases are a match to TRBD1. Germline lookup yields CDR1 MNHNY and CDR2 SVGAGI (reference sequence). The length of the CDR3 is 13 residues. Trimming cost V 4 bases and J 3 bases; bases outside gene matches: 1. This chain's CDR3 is CASSSTGGYEQYF. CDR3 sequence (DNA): TGTGCCAGCAGTTCGACAGGGGGCTACGAGCAGTACTTC.

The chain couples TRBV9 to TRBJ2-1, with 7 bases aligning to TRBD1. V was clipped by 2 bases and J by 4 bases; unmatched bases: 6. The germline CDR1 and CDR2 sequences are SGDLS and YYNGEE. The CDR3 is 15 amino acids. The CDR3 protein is CASSVGRGRYNEQFF. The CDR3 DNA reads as TGTGCCAGCAGCGTCGGTAGGGGGCGATACAATGAGCAGTTCTTC.

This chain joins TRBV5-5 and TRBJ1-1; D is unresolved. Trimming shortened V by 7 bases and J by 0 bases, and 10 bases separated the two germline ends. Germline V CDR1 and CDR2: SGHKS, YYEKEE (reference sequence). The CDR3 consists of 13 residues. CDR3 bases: TGTGCCAGCTGCAGGAGGCTGAACACTGAAGCTTTCTTT. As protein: CASCRRLNTEAFF. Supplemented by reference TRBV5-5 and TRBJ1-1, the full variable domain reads DAGVTQSPTHLIKTRGQQVTLRCSPISGHKSVSWYQQVLGQGPQFIFQYYEKEERGRGNFPDRFSARQFPNYSSELNVNALLLGDSALYLCASCRRLNTEAFFGQGTRLTVV.

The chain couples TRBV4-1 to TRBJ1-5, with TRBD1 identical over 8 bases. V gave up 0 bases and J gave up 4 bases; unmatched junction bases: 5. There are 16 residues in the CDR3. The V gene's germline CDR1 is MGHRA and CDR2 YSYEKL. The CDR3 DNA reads TGCGCCAGCAGCCAAGAAATTAGGACAGGGAATCAGCCCCAGCATTTT. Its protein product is CASSQEIRTGNQPQHF.

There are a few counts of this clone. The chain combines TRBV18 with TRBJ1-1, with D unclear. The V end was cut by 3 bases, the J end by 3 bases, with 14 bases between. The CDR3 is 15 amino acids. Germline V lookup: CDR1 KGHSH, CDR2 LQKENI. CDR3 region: CASSPLVLADTEAFF. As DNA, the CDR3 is TGTGCCAGCTCACCCCTAGTTTTAGCGGACACTGAAGCTTTCTTT. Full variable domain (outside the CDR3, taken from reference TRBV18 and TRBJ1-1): NAGVMQNPRHLVRRRGQEARLRCSPMKGHSHVYWYRQLPEEGLKFMVYLQKENIIDESGMPKERFSAEFPKEGPSILRIQQVVRGDSAAYFCASSPLVLADTEAFFGQGTRLTVV.

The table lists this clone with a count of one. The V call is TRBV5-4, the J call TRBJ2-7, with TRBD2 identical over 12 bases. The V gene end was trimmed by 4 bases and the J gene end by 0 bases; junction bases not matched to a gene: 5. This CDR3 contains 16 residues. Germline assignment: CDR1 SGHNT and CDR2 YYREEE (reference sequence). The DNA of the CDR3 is TGTGCCAGCAGCCCCACTAGCGGGAGGAGCTCCTACGAGCAGTACTTC. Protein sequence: CASSPTSGRSSYEQYF.

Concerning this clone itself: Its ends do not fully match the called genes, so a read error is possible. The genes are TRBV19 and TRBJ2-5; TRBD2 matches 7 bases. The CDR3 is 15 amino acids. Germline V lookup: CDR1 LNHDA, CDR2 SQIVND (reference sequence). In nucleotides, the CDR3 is TGTGCCAGTAGTATCCGAGCGGGGTATAAAGAGTCCCAGTACTTC. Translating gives CASSIRAGYKESQYF.

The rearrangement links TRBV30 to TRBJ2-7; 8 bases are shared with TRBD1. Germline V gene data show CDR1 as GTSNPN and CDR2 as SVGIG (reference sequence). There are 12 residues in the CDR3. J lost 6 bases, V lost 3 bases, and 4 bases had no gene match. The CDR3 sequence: CAWRRGTGEQYF. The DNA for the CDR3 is TGTGCCTGGAGAAGGGGGACAGGCGAGCAGTACTTC.

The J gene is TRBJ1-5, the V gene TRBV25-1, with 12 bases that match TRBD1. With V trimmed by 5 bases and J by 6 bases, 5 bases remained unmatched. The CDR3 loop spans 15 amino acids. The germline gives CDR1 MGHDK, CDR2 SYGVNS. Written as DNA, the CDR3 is TGTGCCAGCAGTCCCGGGACAGGGGGCGGTCAGCCCCAGCATTTT. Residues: CASSPGTGGGQPQHF. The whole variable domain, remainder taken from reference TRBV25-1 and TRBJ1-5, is EADIYQTPRYLVIGTGKKITLECSQTMGHDKMYWYQQDPGMELHLIHYSYGVNSTEKGDLSSESTVSRIRTEHFPLTLESARPSHTSQYLCASSPGTGGGQPQHFGDGTRLSIL.

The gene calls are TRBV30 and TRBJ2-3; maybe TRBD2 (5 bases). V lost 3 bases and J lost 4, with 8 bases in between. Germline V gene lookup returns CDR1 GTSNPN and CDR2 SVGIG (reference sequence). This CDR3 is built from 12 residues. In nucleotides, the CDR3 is TGTGCCTGGAGGTCTAGCTCAGATACGCAGTATTTT. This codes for CAWRSSSDTQYF.

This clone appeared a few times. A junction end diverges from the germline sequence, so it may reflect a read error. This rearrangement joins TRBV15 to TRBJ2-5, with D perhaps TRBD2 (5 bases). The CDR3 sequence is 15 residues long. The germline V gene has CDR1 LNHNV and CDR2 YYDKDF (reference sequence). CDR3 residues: CATSRAPLGEETQYF. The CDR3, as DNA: TGTGCCACCAGTAGAGCCCCCTTGGGAGAGGAGACCCAGTACTTC.

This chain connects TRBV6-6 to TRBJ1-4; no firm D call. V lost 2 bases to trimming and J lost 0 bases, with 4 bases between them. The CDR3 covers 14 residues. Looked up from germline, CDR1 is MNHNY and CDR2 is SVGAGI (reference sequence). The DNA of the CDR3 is TGTGCCAGCAGTTACCTTGCAACTAATGAAAAACTGTTTTTT. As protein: CASSYLATNEKLFF.

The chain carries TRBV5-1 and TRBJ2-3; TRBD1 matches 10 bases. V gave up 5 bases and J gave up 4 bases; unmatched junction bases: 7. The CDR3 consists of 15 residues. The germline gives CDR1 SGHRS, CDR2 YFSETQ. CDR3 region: CASRPTGGVADTQYF. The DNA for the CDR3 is TGCGCCAGCAGGCCGACAGGGGGCGTAGCAGATACGCAGTATTTT.